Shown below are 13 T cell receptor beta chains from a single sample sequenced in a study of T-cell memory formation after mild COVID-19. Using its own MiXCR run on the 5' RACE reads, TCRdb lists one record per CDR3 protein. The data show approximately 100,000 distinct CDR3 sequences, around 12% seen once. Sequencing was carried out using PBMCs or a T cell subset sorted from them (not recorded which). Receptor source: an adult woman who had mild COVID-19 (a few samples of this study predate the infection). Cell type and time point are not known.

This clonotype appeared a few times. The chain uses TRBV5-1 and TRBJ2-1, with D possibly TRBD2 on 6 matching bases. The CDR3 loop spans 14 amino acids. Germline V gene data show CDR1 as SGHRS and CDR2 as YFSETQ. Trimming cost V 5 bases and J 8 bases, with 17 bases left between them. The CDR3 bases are TGCGCCAGCAGATTCGGGAGCAGTTATGATGAGCAGTTCTTC. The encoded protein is CASRFGSSYDEQFF.

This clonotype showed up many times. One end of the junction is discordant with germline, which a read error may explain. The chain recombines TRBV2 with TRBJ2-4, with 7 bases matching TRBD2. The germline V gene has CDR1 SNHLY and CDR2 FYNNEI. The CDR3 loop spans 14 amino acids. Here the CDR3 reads CASREAGLVSIQYF. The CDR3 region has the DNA TGTGCCAGCAGGGAAGCGGGACTGGTGAGCATTCAGTACTTC.

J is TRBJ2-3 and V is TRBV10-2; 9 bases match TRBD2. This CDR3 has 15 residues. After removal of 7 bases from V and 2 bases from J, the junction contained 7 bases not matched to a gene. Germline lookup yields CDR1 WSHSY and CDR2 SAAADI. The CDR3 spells CASNKREDHTDTQYF. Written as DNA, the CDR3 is TGCGCCAGCAATAAGCGGGAGGACCACACAGATACGCAGTATTTT.

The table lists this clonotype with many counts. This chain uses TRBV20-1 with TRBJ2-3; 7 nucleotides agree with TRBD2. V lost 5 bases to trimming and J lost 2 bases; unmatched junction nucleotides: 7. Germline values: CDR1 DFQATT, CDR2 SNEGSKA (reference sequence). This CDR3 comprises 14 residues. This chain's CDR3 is CSASRLASTDTQYF. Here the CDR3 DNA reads TGCAGTGCTTCCCGACTAGCTTCCACAGATACGCAGTATTTT.

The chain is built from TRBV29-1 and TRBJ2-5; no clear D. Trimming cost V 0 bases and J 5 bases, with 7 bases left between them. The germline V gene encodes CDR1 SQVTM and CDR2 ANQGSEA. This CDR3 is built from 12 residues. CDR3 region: CSVEEEGETQYF. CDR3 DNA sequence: TGCAGCGTTGAAGAGGAAGGCGAGACCCAGTACTTC.

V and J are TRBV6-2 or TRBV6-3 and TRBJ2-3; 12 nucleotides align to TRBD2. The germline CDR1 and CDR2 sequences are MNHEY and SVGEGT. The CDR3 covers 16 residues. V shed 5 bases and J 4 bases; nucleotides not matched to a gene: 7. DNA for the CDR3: TGTGCCAGCAGTCAGACTAGCGGGAGAGGTCCAGATACGCAGTATTTT. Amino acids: CASSQTSGRGPDTQYF.

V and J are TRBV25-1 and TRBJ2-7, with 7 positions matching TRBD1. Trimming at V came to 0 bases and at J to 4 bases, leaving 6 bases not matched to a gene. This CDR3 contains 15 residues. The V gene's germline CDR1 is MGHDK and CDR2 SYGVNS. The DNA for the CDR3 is TGTGCCAGCAGTGAATATAAGACAGGGTGGTACGAGCAGTACTTC. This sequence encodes CASSEYKTGWYEQYF.

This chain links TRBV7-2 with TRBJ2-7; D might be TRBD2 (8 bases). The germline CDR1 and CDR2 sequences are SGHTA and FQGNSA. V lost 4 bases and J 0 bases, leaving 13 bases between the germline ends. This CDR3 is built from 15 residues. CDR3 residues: CASSSGGDSSYEQYF. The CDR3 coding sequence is TGTGCCAGCAGCTCGGGGGGGGACAGCTCCTACGAGCAGTACTTC.

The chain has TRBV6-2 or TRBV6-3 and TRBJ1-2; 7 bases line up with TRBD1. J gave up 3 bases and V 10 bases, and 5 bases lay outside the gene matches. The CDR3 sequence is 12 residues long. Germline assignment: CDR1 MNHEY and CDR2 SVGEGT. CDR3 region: CATVTGYYGYTF. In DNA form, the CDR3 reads TGTGCCACCGTGACAGGGTACTATGGCTACACCTTC.

The CDR3 reads CASSPGLRYEQYF. The CDR3 nucleotides read TGTGCCAGCAGCCCAGGACTAAGATACGAGCAGTACTTC. This rearrangement joins TRBV6-2 or TRBV6-3 to TRBJ2-7, with D tentatively TRBD2 (6 bases). V lost 6 bases, J lost 4 bases, and 13 bases lay in between. CDR1 and CDR2 from the germline V gene are MNHEY and SVGEGT. This CDR3 has 13 residues.

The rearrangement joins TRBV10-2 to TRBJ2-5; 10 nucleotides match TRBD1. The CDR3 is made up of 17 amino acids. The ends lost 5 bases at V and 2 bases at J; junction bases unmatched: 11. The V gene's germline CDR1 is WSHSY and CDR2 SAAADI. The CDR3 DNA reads TGCGCCAGCAGTACCGGGACAGGGGTGAAGGGACAAGAGACCCAGTACTTC. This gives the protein CASSTGTGVKGQETQYF.

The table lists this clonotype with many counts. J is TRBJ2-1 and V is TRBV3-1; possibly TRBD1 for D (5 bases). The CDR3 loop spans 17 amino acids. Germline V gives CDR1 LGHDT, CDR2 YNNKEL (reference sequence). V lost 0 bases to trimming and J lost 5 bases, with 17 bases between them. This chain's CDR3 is CASSQDSDRLFDNEQFF. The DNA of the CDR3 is TGTGCCAGCAGCCAAGACTCAGACAGATTGTTCGACAATGAGCAGTTCTTC.

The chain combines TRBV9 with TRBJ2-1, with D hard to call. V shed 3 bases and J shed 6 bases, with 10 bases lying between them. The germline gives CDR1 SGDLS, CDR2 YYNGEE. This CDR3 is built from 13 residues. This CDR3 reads CASSDENRNEQFF. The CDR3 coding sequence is TGTGCCAGCAGCGACGAGAACCGCAATGAGCAGTTCTTC. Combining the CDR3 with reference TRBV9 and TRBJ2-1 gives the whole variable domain DSGVTQTPKHLITATGQRVTLRCSPRSGDLSVYWYQQSLDQGLQFLIQYYNGEERAKGNILERFSAQQFPDLHSELNLSSLELGDSALYFCASSDENRNEQFFGPGTRLTVL.